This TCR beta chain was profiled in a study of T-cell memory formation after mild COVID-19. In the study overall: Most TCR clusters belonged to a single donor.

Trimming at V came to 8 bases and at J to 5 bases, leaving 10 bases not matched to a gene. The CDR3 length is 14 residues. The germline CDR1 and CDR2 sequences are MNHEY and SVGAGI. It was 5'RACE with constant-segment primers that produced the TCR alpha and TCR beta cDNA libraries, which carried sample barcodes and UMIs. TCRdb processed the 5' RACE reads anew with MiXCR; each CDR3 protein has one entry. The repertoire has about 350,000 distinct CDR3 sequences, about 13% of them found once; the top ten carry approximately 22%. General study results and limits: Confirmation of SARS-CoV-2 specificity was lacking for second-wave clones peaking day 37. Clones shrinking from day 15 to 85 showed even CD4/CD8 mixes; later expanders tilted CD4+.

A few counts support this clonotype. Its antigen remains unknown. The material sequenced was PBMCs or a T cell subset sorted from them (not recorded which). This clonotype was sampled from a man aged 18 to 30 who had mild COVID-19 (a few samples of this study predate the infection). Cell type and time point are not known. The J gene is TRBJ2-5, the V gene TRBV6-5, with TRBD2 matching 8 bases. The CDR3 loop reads CASAPGGPRETQYF. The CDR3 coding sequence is TGTGCCAGCGCACCGGGGGGGCCGCGGGAGACCCAGTACTTC.